These T cell receptor beta chains were read from a single sample in a study of shared clonotypes between healthy human individuals. Clones were sequenced by immunoSEQ multiplex PCR, and TCRdb holds only the in-frame ones, with some missing. Of about 2.4 million clones in the sample, roughly 92% were seen once. The sample taken for sequencing was naive CD4+ T cells sorted from blood. The receptors stem from a man aged 18 to 30 in good health. CDR3s leave out the opening cysteine and the closing phenylalanine or tryptophan. Each record gives: J gene, V gene, CDR3 protein.

TRBJ2-7	TRBV5-8	ASSRRTVSSYEQY
TRBJ1-2	TRBV6-5	ASSSSTGGVGYT
TRBJ2-1	TRBV5-1	ASSPGTSGNYNEQF
TRBJ2-7	TRBV5-1	ASSLALAGAHYADEQY
TRBJ2-5	TRBV30	AWSPGGETQY
TRBJ2-2	TRBV30	ASLRDPDTGELF
TRBJ1-2	TRBV6-1	ASSRDGPYGYT
TRBJ2-3	TRBV15	ATSVAGGPDTQY
TRBJ2-5	TRBV9	ASSVDGSTRETQY
TRBJ2-7	TRBV27	ASSSQGHLSYEQY
TRBJ1-1	TRBV5-1	ASNDKDNTEAF
TRBJ2-1	TRBV6-6	ASSWASGYNEQF
TRBJ1-1	TRBV6-6	ASSGTGTEAF
TRBJ1-1	TRBV6-5	ASSYFLSGQNTEAF
TRBJ2-5	TRBV7-3	ASSGGPQETQY
.	TRBV29-1	SVEGRRGLNEQF
TRBJ1-1	TRBV9	ASSGREGTEAF
TRBJ1-6	TRBV5-4	ASSLQQGGSPLH
TRBJ2-1	TRBV6-5	ASRNGLDNEQF
TRBJ1-1	TRBV5-8	ASSLEKGFGAF
TRBJ2-5	TRBV4-3	ASSQDRETQY
TRBJ1-3	TRBV7-2	ASSLAVGSTIY
TRBJ2-2	TRBV5-4	ASNSGTPGTGELF
TRBJ2-3	TRBV6-5	ASSYFQGSTDTQY
TRBJ1-2	TRBV11-2	ASSLVRESGYT
TRBJ2-1	TRBV7-9	ASSLLAGGNEQF
TRBJ2-5	TRBV30	AWSATLRQGGETQY
TRBJ2-7	TRBV5-4	ASSWVDRGLGEQY
TRBJ2-7	TRBV6-5	ASSYSDKGREQY
TRBJ1-5	TRBV6-5	ASSSGFRSNQPQH
TRBJ2-1	TRBV7-6	ASSPRPGLVPGGNEQF